The T cell receptor (beta chain) under discussion was sequenced for a study of cytomegalovirus exposure and HLA in healthy donors. The PCR made use of 60 Vbeta and 13 Jbeta primers. Data came from immunoSEQ multiplex PCR; TCRdb stores just in-frame clones and leaves some out. The data show 120,000 to 150,000 clones, 66% seen once. In germline, CDR1 is SGHTA, CDR2 FQGNSA. This CDR3 is built from 14 residues. V was trimmed by 5 bases and J by 1 base, leaving 11 bases between them. In its sample, this clone was seen a few times. Its matching antigen is unknown. Study outcomes and limitations: In a later analysis, specific HLA alleles were associated with 16,000 or so TCR beta sequences at a 0.05 false discovery rate.

This TCR came from a woman aged 60-75 years in good health and CMV-seronegative. Material for sequencing was PBMCs. The genes are TRBV7-2 and TRBJ2-5; maybe TRBD1 (6 bases). As DNA, the CDR3 is TGTGCCAGCAGCAGAGGGGGAACCCAAGAGACCCAGTACTTC. Translating it yields CASSRGGTQETQYF. Using reference TRBV7-2 and TRBJ2-5 for the parts outside the CDR3, the full variable domain is GAGVSQSPSNKVTEKGKDVELRCDPISGHTALYWYRQSLGQGLEFLIYFQGNSAPDKSGLPSDRFSAERTGGSVSTLTIQRTQQEDSAVYLCASSRGGTQETQYFGPGTRLLVL.